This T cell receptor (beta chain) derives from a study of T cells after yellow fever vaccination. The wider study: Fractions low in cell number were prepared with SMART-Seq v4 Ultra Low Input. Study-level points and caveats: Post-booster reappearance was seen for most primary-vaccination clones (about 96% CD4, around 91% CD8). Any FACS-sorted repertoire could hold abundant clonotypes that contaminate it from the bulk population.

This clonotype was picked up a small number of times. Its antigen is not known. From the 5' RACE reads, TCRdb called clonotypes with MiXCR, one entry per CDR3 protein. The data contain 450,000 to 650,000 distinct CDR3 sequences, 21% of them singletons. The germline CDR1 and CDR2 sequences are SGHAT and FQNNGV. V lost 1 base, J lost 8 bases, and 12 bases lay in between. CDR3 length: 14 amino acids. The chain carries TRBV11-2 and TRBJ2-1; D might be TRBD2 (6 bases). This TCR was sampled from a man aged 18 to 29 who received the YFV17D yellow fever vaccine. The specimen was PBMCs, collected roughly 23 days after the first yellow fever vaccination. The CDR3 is CASSLGNSGDEQFF. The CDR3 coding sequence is TGTGCCAGCAGCTTAGGGAATTCGGGGGATGAGCAGTTCTTC.